This T cell receptor (beta chain) was obtained from a study of graft-versus-host responses after intestinal transplantation. The study's findings and limits: After transplant, early declines in HvG clones were associated with peak levels of circulating GvH clones. High graft-versus-host to host-versus-graft clonal ratios were seen in allografts of patients with graft-donor T cell macrochimerism.

V gave up 4 bases and J gave up 4 bases; unmatched junction bases: 9. Germline V gives CDR1 SGHNT, CDR2 YYREEE (reference sequence). The CDR3 sequence is 15 residues long. Generated by immunoSEQ multiplex PCR, the TCRdb table keeps only in-frame clones and is missing some. The sample consists of fewer than 110,000 clones, more than 85% of them appearing once. To note about this clone: Its antigen remains unidentified.

The chain recombines TRBV5-4 with TRBJ1-2; 8 nucleotides align to TRBD1. The sequencing here drew on unstimulated CD8+ T cells sorted from spleen or lymph node cells, taken before intestinal transplant. The TCR sequence derives from a human donor who received an intestinal transplant. The CDR3 is CASSTKDRAGYGYTF. CDR3 coding DNA: TGTGCCAGCAGCACAAAGGACAGGGCAGGCTATGGCTACACCTTC.